Listed below are T cell receptor beta chains from one sample, sequenced in a study of T cell clones after liver transplantation. The repertoire was sequenced with immunoSEQ multiplex PCR; TCRdb's copy has only in-frame clones and lacks some. The sample holds roughly 53,000 clones, 60% to 80% seen once. Specimen: CD4+ T cells from blood, collected at the 22-month timepoint. These receptors all come from a human patient who received a liver transplant. Certain T cells may be donor cells from the graft. Each CDR3 is given without its conserved first and last residue. Each record gives: V gene, D gene, J gene, CDR3 protein. D genes are given only for firm matches.

TRBV6-8	TRBD1	TRBJ1-5	ASSSPGTGGQPQH
TRBV19	TRBD2	TRBJ2-1	ASSGAGAHNEQF
TRBV6-1	NA	TRBJ2-1	ASSVDGGAYNEQF
TRBV30	TRBD1	TRBJ2-7	AWTTGQGAYEQY
TRBV5-6	TRBD1	TRBJ1-1	ASRAQGLNTEAF
TRBV5-4	NA	TRBJ1-2	ASSTSVGAYGYT
TRBV29-1	TRBD1	TRBJ2-7	SVEVTGSSYEQY
TRBV11-2	NA	TRBJ2-7	ASSTAGNEQY
TRBV5-8	TRBD1	TRBJ1-5	ASSWRVDRVGNQPQH
TRBV7-6	NA	TRBJ2-1	ASSTVDFAYNEQF
TRBV19	NA	TRBJ1-6	ASSIAQADSPLH
TRBV30	TRBD2	TRBJ2-7	AWSSGGTSYEQY
TRBV5-1	NA	TRBJ2-1	ASSPTAGLENEQF
TRBV28	NA	TRBJ1-1	ASNLRGASNTEAF
TRBV11-2	TRBD2	TRBJ2-3	ASSFGTSGGTDTQY
TRBV18	TRBD1	TRBJ1-1	ASFGGQGAGNTEAF
TRBV6-1	NA	TRBJ1-1	ASSEERREAF
TRBV6-4	NA	TRBJ2-3	ASSQLPWITDTQY
TRBV7-2	TRBD1	TRBJ1-2	ASSLGQGLGYGYT
TRBV6-4	TRBD2	TRBJ2-1	ASSQGTSGGYNEQF
TRBV4-2	NA	TRBJ2-7	ASSQGYRSYEQY
TRBV5-1	NA	TRBJ1-2	ASSLGAGTVRVYGYT
TRBV27	NA	TRBJ2-7	ASSPRDFTYEQY
TRBV6-1	NA	TRBJ1-5	ASTRGNQPQH
TRBV30	NA	TRBJ1-1	AWSVREQTEAF
TRBV19	NA	TRBJ2-2	ASSISGETGELF
TRBV7-2	TRBD1	TRBJ1-6	ASSSTGDNSPLH
TRBV2	TRBD1	TRBJ2-3	ASSEATGTGDTQY
TRBV28	NA	TRBJ2-7	ASTAPYEQY
TRBV9	TRBD1	TRBJ2-1	ASSVDPGGSDHQIDEQF
TRBV29-1	TRBD1	TRBJ1-2	SVQGTGRTVYGYT
TRBV28	NA	TRBJ2-7	ASSLTGVYEQY
TRBV19	TRBD1	TRBJ1-2	ASSPGTRGLHGYT
TRBV27	NA	TRBJ1-2	ASSFSAQSPGGYT
TRBV9	NA	TRBJ2-6	ASSVGGSAGANVLT
TRBV10-3	NA	TRBJ2-1	AIGPGDNEQF
TRBV6-5	NA	TRBJ1-1	ASSRPPKAF
TRBV7-2	NA	TRBJ1-4	ASSPRGGGEKLF
TRBV7-3	NA	TRBJ1-6	ASSVSPQRIHNSPLH
TRBV7-3	NA	TRBJ1-5	ASSRAPNQPQH
TRBV27	NA	TRBJ1-5	ASSLSRDNQPQH
TRBV28	NA	TRBJ2-3	ASSHDSALPSDTQY
TRBV2	NA	TRBJ2-1	ASSERETSKEQF
TRBV5-1	NA	TRBJ2-4	ASSPEGDIQY
TRBV2	NA	TRBJ1-1	ASSAQGGRTEAF
TRBV28	TRBD1	TRBJ1-2	ASSSQGDPNYGYT
TRBV11-2	TRBD2	TRBJ2-7	ASSPGGGYEHEQY
TRBV6-5	NA	TRBJ2-3	ASSFPGIPDTQY
TRBV11-2	TRBD1	TRBJ2-3	ASSYGQGATDTQY
TRBV28	TRBD2	TRBJ2-7	ASGIGASGGAGQY
TRBV11-2	NA	TRBJ2-4	ASSLDGLVKNIQY
TRBV13	NA	TRBJ1-1	ASSPGMGGTEAF
TRBV28	TRBD2	TRBJ2-1	ASSSSGGHYEQF
TRBV14	TRBD1	TRBJ1-6	ASSQGQGPDSPLH
TRBV18	TRBD1	TRBJ2-7	ASSLDRVRWEQY
TRBV7-3	TRBD2	TRBJ2-3	ASSPTLAGSTDTQY
TRBV28	TRBD2	TRBJ2-7	ASRSPGGLGYEQY
TRBV30	TRBD2	TRBJ2-1	AWSAGTSASSYNEQF
TRBV7-2	NA	TRBJ2-7	ASSQQGSEQY